This T cell receptor (beta chain) was found in a study of CD8 T cells in ankylosing spondylitis. About this clonotype itself: As yet, its antigen is unknown.

The CDR3 is 16 residues long. Scientists made TCR beta libraries using quantitative 5'-RACE with molecular barcodes. Each CDR3 protein is one row after TCRdb ran MiXCR on the 5' RACE reads. The repertoire has 100,000 or so distinct CDR3 sequences, just under 9% of them found once; the top ten carry approximately 30%. Study results and caveats: In the blood and synovial fluid of reactive arthritis, some motif variants had been previously reported. Matched synovial fluid from ankylosing spondylitis patients was reported to be enriched for disease-linked clones. A TCR beta motif made of under 10 highly homologous variants seemed typical of ankylosing spondylitis blood.

The TCR sequence derives from a male donor with ankylosing spondylitis. V usage is TRBV21-1 and J usage is TRBJ2-5; the table assigns TRBD1, which was not confirmed against the DNA. TRBV21-1 is a pseudogene. The sequencing input was blood, either unsorted or a sorted T cell fraction (not recorded which). The CDR3 DNA sequence: TGTGCCAGCAGCAAGGTTAGGACAGGGTACCAAGAGACCCAGTACTTC. It codes for CASSKVRTGYQETQYF.